These T cell receptor beta chains were read from a single sample in a study of cytomegalovirus exposure and HLA in healthy donors. Repertoires were generated with immunoSEQ multiplex PCR, while TCRdb's copy carries only in-frame clones and drops some. The sample lists about 140,000 clones, over 60% occurring once. Input material: PBMCs. The receptors originated from a man in his forties in good health and CMV-seronegative. CDR3s include the opening cysteine and the closing phenylalanine or tryptophan. Fields, in order: clone size, CDR3 length, D gene, V gene, J gene, CDR3 protein, CDR3 DNA. The D gene is left open where the match is weak. A row's size may be missing; if present it is once, few, many or a size class.

abundance: -
len: 12
d_gene: -
v_gene: TRBV30
j_gene: TRBJ2-1
CDR3aa: CAWRRRLNEQFF
CDR3nt: TGTGCCTGGAGACGGAGACTCAATGAGCAGTTCTTC

abundance: -
len: 16
d_gene: -
v_gene: TRBV27
j_gene: TRBJ2-7
CDR3aa: CASSRRTPSKGYEQYF
CDR3nt: TGTGCCAGCAGCCGTCGGACACCTTCTAAAGGGTACGAGCAGTACTTC

abundance: few
len: 13
d_gene: TRBD2
v_gene: TRBV9
j_gene: TRBJ2-3
CDR3aa: CASSATSRDTQYF
CDR3nt: TGTGCCAGCAGCGCGACTAGCAGGGATACGCAGTATTTT

abundance: -
len: 12
d_gene: -
v_gene: TRBV25-1
j_gene: TRBJ2-2
CDR3aa: CAGAGYSGELFF
CDR3nt: TGTGCCGGAGCAGGGTATAGCGGGGAGCTGTTTTTT

abundance: -
len: 16
d_gene: TRBD1
v_gene: TRBV7-8
j_gene: TRBJ2-3
CDR3aa: CASSLGTGSRSDTQYF
CDR3nt: TGTGCCAGCAGCTTAGGGACAGGGAGCAGGTCAGATACGCAGTATTTT

abundance: -
len: 16
d_gene: TRBD1
v_gene: TRBV10-2
j_gene: TRBJ1-5
CDR3aa: CASSYGAGGGNQPQHF
CDR3nt: TGCGCCAGCAGTTACGGGGCAGGGGGTGGCAATCAGCCCCAGCATTTT

abundance: -
len: 15
d_gene: TRBD1
v_gene: TRBV6-5
j_gene: TRBJ2-7
CDR3aa: CASSYSRQGANEQYF
CDR3nt: TGTGCCAGCAGTTACTCTAGGCAGGGGGCAAACGAGCAGTACTTC

abundance: -
len: 14
d_gene: -
v_gene: TRBV5-1
j_gene: TRBJ2-1
CDR3aa: CASSEGGTANEQFF
CDR3nt: TGCGCCAGCAGCGAGGGCGGGACAGCGAATGAGCAGTTCTTC

abundance: -
len: 17
d_gene: TRBD2
v_gene: TRBV4-1
j_gene: TRBJ2-3
CDR3aa: CASSQDPSGGAEDTQYF
CDR3nt: TGCGCCAGCAGCCAAGATCCCAGCGGGGGGGCCGAAGATACGCAGTATTTT

abundance: few
len: 15
d_gene: TRBD1
v_gene: TRBV10-2
j_gene: TRBJ2-6
CDR3aa: CASSVTGSGANGLTF
CDR3nt: TGCGCCAGCAGTGTGACAGGGTCTGGGGCCAACGGCCTGACTTTC

abundance: -
len: 18
d_gene: -
v_gene: TRBV7-6
j_gene: TRBJ1-4
CDR3aa: CASSPNLAQTDKNEKLFF
CDR3nt: TGTGCCAGCAGCCCAAACTTAGCCCAGACAGACAAGAATGAAAAACTGTTTTTT

abundance: -
len: 12
d_gene: -
v_gene: TRBV19
j_gene: TRBJ2-7
CDR3aa: CASSEHRDEQYF
CDR3nt: TGTGCCAGTAGTGAACACAGGGACGAGCAGTACTTC

abundance: -
len: 19
d_gene: TRBD1
v_gene: TRBV6-4
j_gene: TRBJ2-1
CDR3aa: CASSDLEKTGKYFGREQFF
CDR3nt: TGTGCCAGCAGTGACTTGGAGAAGACAGGGAAATACTTTGGACGGGAGCAGTTCTTC

abundance: -
len: 17
d_gene: -
v_gene: TRBV5-4
j_gene: TRBJ2-1
CDR3aa: CASSLGPQGGKAYEQFF
CDR3nt: TGTGCCAGCAGCTTGGGCCCCCAGGGAGGTAAGGCCTATGAGCAGTTCTTC

abundance: -
len: 17
d_gene: TRBD2
v_gene: TRBV2
j_gene: TRBJ2-1
CDR3aa: CASSEARPGLAWNEQFF
CDR3nt: TGTGCCAGCAGTGAAGCAAGGCCGGGACTAGCGTGGAATGAGCAGTTCTTC

abundance: -
len: 16
d_gene: TRBD2
v_gene: TRBV5-8
j_gene: TRBJ2-3
CDR3aa: CASSSGRGGAPDTQYF
CDR3nt: TGTGCCAGCAGCTCGGGCCGCGGGGGGGCCCCAGATACGCAGTATTTT

abundance: few
len: 15
d_gene: -
v_gene: TRBV19
j_gene: TRBJ2-7
CDR3aa: CASSIVTGGDYEQYF
CDR3nt: TGTGCCAGTAGTATAGTCACAGGGGGGGATTACGAGCAGTACTTC

abundance: -
len: 16
d_gene: TRBD1
v_gene: TRBV28
j_gene: TRBJ1-5
CDR3aa: CASSLWQGDRNQPQHF
CDR3nt: TGTGCCAGCAGTTTATGGCAGGGGGATCGCAATCAGCCCCAGCATTTT

abundance: once
len: 14
d_gene: -
v_gene: TRBV9
j_gene: TRBJ2-7
CDR3aa: CASSVDYSRNEQYF
CDR3nt: TGTGCCAGCAGCGTAGACTATTCTAGGAACGAGCAGTACTTC

abundance: -
len: 17
d_gene: TRBD2
v_gene: TRBV14
j_gene: TRBJ2-5
CDR3aa: CASSPRTSGRVQETQYF
CDR3nt: TGTGCCAGCAGCCCCCGGACTAGCGGGAGAGTTCAAGAGACCCAGTACTTC

abundance: few
len: 17
d_gene: -
v_gene: TRBV27
j_gene: TRBJ2-2
CDR3aa: CASSPRTVDLRIGELFF
CDR3nt: TGTGCCAGCAGTCCGAGGACTGTCGACCTACGGATCGGGGAGCTGTTTTTT

abundance: -
len: 15
d_gene: TRBD1
v_gene: TRBV4-1
j_gene: TRBJ2-5
CDR3aa: CASSPRTGEQETQYF
CDR3nt: TGCGCCAGCAGCCCCCGGACAGGGGAACAAGAGACCCAGTACTTC

abundance: -
len: 18
d_gene: TRBD2
v_gene: TRBV15
j_gene: TRBJ2-3
CDR3aa: CATSRDGGTSGRPDTQYF
CDR3nt: TGTGCCACCAGCAGAGATGGGGGGACTAGCGGGAGGCCAGATACGCAGTATTTT

abundance: once
len: 13
d_gene: -
v_gene: TRBV18
j_gene: TRBJ1-2
CDR3aa: CASSLDSRDGYTF
CDR3nt: TGTGCCAGCTCATTGGACAGCCGCGATGGCTACACCTTC

abundance: -
len: 15
d_gene: TRBD1
v_gene: TRBV5-6
j_gene: TRBJ2-1
CDR3aa: CASSFGTGGIDEQFF
CDR3nt: TGTGCCAGCAGCTTCGGTACAGGGGGCATAGATGAGCAGTTCTTC

abundance: -
len: 14
d_gene: TRBD1
v_gene: TRBV6-1
j_gene: TRBJ1-1
CDR3aa: CASSARTGTYEAFF
CDR3nt: TGTGCCAGCAGTGCCCGGACAGGGACCTATGAAGCTTTCTTT

abundance: -
len: 14
d_gene: TRBD1
v_gene: TRBV27
j_gene: TRBJ2-1
CDR3aa: CASSRQGSYNEQFF
CDR3nt: TGTGCCAGCAGTCGACAGGGTTCCTACAATGAGCAGTTCTTC

abundance: few
len: 15
d_gene: TRBD1
v_gene: TRBV4-1
j_gene: TRBJ2-5
CDR3aa: CASSRRDREKETQYF
CDR3nt: TGCGCCAGCAGCCGAAGGGACAGGGAAAAAGAGACCCAGTACTTC

abundance: -
len: 15
d_gene: TRBD1
v_gene: TRBV7-9
j_gene: TRBJ2-3
CDR3aa: CASSFEDRGTDTQYF
CDR3nt: TGTGCCAGCAGCTTCGAGGACAGGGGCACAGATACGCAGTATTTT

abundance: once
len: 14
d_gene: -
v_gene: TRBV6-1
j_gene: TRBJ2-7
CDR3aa: CASSDQGGMAEQYF
CDR3nt: TGTGCCAGCAGTGACCAGGGTGGAATGGCCGAGCAGTACTTC

abundance: -
len: 14
d_gene: -
v_gene: TRBV2
j_gene: TRBJ1-1
CDR3aa: CASSVPVKGTEAFF
CDR3nt: TGTGCCAGCAGTGTCCCTGTCAAGGGGACTGAAGCTTTCTTT

abundance: -
len: 14
d_gene: -
v_gene: TRBV27
j_gene: TRBJ2-7
CDR3aa: CASSRTTKPYEQYF
CDR3nt: TGTGCCAGCAGTCGGACTACCAAACCCTACGAGCAGTACTTC

abundance: -
len: 14
d_gene: -
v_gene: TRBV5-1
j_gene: TRBJ1-1
CDR3aa: CAKERGLMNTEAFF
CDR3nt: TGCGCCAAAGAGAGGGGGTTAATGAACACTGAAGCTTTCTTT

abundance: -
len: 14
d_gene: -
v_gene: TRBV7-9
j_gene: TRBJ1-6
CDR3aa: CASSFSGSGSPLHF
CDR3nt: TGTGCCAGCAGCTTCTCAGGGTCGGGTTCACCCCTCCACTTT

abundance: once
len: 16
d_gene: TRBD2
v_gene: TRBV5-1
j_gene: TRBJ2-2
CDR3aa: CASRPGLADWTGELFF
CDR3nt: TGCGCCAGCAGGCCGGGACTAGCGGACTGGACGGGGGAGCTGTTTTTT

abundance: once
len: 19
d_gene: TRBD2
v_gene: TRBV5-1
j_gene: TRBJ2-7
CDR3aa: CASRESLGTSGISPYEQYF
CDR3nt: TGCGCCAGCAGGGAGTCTTTGGGGACTAGCGGCATATCCCCCTACGAGCAGTACTTC

abundance: once
len: 16
d_gene: TRBD1
v_gene: TRBV15
j_gene: TRBJ2-3
CDR3aa: CATSRGRGQDTDTQYF
CDR3nt: TGTGCCACCAGCAGAGGAAGGGGACAGGACACAGATACGCAGTATTTT

abundance: -
len: 14
d_gene: -
v_gene: TRBV28
j_gene: TRBJ1-5
CDR3aa: CASSDTRGIQPQHF
CDR3nt: TGTGCCAGCAGTGATACCAGGGGAATTCAGCCCCAGCATTTT

abundance: -
len: 15
d_gene: -
v_gene: TRBV6-1
j_gene: TRBJ1-5
CDR3aa: CASIIMAQWEQPQHF
CDR3nt: TGTGCCAGCATCATTATGGCTCAGTGGGAGCAGCCCCAGCATTTT

abundance: -
len: 16
d_gene: TRBD2
v_gene: TRBV5-1
j_gene: TRBJ2-2
CDR3aa: CASSLGVAGVIGELFF
CDR3nt: TGCGCCAGCAGCTTGGGGGTAGCGGGAGTCATCGGGGAGCTGTTTTTT

abundance: -
len: 12
d_gene: -
v_gene: TRBV29-1
j_gene: TRBJ2-7
CDR3aa: CSVERGSGEQYF
CDR3nt: TGCAGCGTTGAGAGGGGGTCAGGCGAGCAGTACTTC

abundance: few
len: 15
d_gene: TRBD1
v_gene: TRBV7-9
j_gene: TRBJ2-3
CDR3aa: CASSLIGQGADTQYF
CDR3nt: TGTGCCAGCAGCTTAATCGGACAGGGAGCAGATACGCAGTATTTT

abundance: -
len: 16
d_gene: TRBD1
v_gene: TRBV5-4
j_gene: TRBJ1-4
CDR3aa: CASSFEGRGQGEKLFF
CDR3nt: TGTGCCAGTAGCTTTGAGGGCAGGGGGCAAGGTGAAAAACTGTTTTTT

abundance: -
len: 15
d_gene: -
v_gene: TRBV28
j_gene: TRBJ1-5
CDR3aa: CASSLGEASNQPQHF
CDR3nt: TGTGCCAGCAGTTTAGGGGAGGCGAGCAATCAGCCCCAGCATTTT

abundance: -
len: 15
d_gene: TRBD1
v_gene: TRBV6-6
j_gene: TRBJ1-2
CDR3aa: CASSPTGGAAYGYTF
CDR3nt: TGTGCCAGCAGTCCGACAGGGGGCGCTGCTTATGGCTACACCTTC

abundance: few
len: 17
d_gene: TRBD2
v_gene: TRBV5-1
j_gene: TRBJ2-2
CDR3aa: CASSPFGLAGNTGELFF
CDR3nt: TGCGCCAGCAGCCCTTTCGGACTAGCGGGGAACACCGGGGAGCTGTTTTTT

abundance: -
len: 13
d_gene: -
v_gene: TRBV2
j_gene: TRBJ2-7
CDR3aa: CASNRLEDYEQYF
CDR3nt: TGTGCCAGCAATAGGCTAGAAGACTACGAGCAGTACTTC